This T cell receptor beta chain originates from a study of blood T cells in healthy people across ages. PCR was performed a second time for 7 to 11 cycles using a sample-barcoded 5' primer and a J-beta primer mix. TCRdb ran MiXCR on the 5' RACE reads and lists one entry per CDR3 protein. The sample contains roughly 2 million distinct CDR3 sequences, around half of which appear only once. Germline CDR1 is DFQATT and CDR2 is SNEGSKA (reference sequence). This CDR3 region has 14 residues. V dropped 0 bases and J dropped 8 bases, with 14 bases sitting between them. The sample was blood. V usage is TRBV20-1 and J usage is TRBJ2-1, with D possibly being TRBD2 (6 bases). The sequence was collected from a woman in her 40s in good health. CDR3 DNA sequence: TGCAGTGCTAGAGATATGGCGGGATGGGATGAGCAGTTCTTC. Its translation: CSARDMAGWDEQFF.